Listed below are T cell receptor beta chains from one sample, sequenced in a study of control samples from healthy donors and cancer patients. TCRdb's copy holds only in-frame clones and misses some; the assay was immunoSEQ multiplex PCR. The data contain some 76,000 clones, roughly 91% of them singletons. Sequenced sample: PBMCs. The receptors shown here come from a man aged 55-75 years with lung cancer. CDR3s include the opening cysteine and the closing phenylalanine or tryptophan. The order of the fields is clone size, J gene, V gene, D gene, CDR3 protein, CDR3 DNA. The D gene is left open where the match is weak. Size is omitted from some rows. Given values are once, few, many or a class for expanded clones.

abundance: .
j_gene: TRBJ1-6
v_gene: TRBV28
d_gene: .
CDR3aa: CASTPTALQGNSPLHF
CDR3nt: TGTGCCAGCACTCCAACGGCTCTTCAAGGGAATTCACCCCTCCACTTT

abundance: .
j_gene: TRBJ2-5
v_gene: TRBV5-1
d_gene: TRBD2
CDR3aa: CASSLGGLAGGEKTQYF
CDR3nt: TGCGCCAGCAGCTTGGGAGGACTAGCGGGGGGTGAAAAGACCCAGTACTTC

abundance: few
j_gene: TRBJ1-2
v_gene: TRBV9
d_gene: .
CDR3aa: CASSVPSDGYYGYTF
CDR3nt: TGTGCCAGCAGCGTACCCAGCGACGGATACTATGGCTACACCTTC

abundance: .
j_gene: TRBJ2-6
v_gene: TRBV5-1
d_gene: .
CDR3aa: CASSTRPGQWSNVLTF
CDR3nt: TGCGCCAGCAGCACTAGGCCAGGACAGTGGTCCAACGTCCTGACTTTC

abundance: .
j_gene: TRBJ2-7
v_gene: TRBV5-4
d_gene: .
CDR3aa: CASSADRGTYEQYF
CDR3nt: TGTGCCAGCAGCGCGGACCGGGGTACCTACGAGCAGTACTTC

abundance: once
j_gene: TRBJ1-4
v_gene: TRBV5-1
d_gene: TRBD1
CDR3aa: CASSIGQGEKLFF
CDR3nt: TGCGCCAGCAGCATAGGACAGGGCGAAAAACTGTTTTTT

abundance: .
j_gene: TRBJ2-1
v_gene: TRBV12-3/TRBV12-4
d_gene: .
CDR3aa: CASSTGYNEQFF
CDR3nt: TGTGCCAGCAGTACTGGTTACAATGAGCAGTTCTTC

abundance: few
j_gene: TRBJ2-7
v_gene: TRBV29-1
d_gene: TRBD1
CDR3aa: CSACPGTGPYEQYF
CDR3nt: TGCAGCGCTTGCCCCGGGACAGGGCCCTACGAGCAGTACTTC

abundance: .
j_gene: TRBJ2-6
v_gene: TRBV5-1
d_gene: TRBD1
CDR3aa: CASSLPGQEPSGANVLTF
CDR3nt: TGCGCCAGCAGCTTACCGGGACAGGAGCCTTCTGGGGCCAACGTCCTGACTTTC

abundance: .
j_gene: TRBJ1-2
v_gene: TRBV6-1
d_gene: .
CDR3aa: CASSERWDGNYGYTF
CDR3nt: TGTGCCAGCAGTGAAAGGTGGGACGGGAACTATGGCTACACCTTC

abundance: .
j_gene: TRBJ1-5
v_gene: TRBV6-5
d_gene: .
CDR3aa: CASRANNSNQPQHF
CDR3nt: TGTGCCAGCAGAGCGAACAATAGCAATCAGCCCCAGCATTTT

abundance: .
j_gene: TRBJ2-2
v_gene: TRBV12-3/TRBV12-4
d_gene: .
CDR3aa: CASSLIGGGELFF
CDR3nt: TGTGCCAGCAGCCTGATAGGGGGTGGGGAGCTGTTTTTT

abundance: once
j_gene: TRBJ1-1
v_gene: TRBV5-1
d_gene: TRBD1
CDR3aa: CASSLRDRGREDVNTEAFF
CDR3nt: TGCGCCAGCAGCTTGCGGGACAGGGGGCGCGAAGACGTGAACACTGAAGCTTTCTTT

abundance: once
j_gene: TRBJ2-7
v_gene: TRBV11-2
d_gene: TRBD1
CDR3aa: CASSPGQYYDEQYF
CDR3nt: TGTGCCAGCAGCCCGGGACAGTACTACGACGAGCAGTACTTC

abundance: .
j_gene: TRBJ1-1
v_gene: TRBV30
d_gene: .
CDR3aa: CAWSPYTMGEAFF
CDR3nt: TGTGCCTGGAGCCCATACACGATGGGTGAAGCTTTCTTT

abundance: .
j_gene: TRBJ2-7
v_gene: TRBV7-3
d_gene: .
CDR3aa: CASSPDISYEQYF
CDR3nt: TGTGCCAGCAGCCCGGACATCAGCTACGAGCAGTACTTC

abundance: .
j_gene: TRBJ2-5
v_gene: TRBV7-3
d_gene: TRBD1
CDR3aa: CASSLGTGVAQYF
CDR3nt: TGTGCCAGCAGCCTCGGGACAGGGGTGGCCCAGTACTTC

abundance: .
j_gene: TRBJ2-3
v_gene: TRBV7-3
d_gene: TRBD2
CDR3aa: CASSPGRGGRTDTQYF
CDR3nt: TGTGCCAGCAGCCCAGGGCGGGGGGGCCGCACAGATACGCAGTATTTT

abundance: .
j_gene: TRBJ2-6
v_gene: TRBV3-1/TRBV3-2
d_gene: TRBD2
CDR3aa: CASSHRTSEPGANVLTF
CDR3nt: TGTGCCAGCAGCCATAGGACTAGCGAACCGGGGGCCAACGTCCTGACTTTC

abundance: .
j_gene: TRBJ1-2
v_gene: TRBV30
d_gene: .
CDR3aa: CAWAEWGGQNGYTF
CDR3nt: TGTGCCTGGGCTGAATGGGGGGGTCAGAATGGCTACACCTTC

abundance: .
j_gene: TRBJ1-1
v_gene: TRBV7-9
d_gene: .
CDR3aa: CASSSEITNTEAFF
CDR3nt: TGTGCCAGCAGCTCGGAGATCACGAACACTGAAGCTTTCTTT

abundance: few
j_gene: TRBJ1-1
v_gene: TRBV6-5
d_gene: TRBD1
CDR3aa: CAVTPGQGVVTEAFF
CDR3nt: TGTGCCGTTACACCGGGACAGGGAGTGGTGACTGAAGCTTTCTTT

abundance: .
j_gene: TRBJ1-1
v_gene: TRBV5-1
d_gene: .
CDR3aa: CASSDPNTEAFF
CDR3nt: TGCGCCAGCAGCGACCCAAACACTGAAGCTTTCTTT

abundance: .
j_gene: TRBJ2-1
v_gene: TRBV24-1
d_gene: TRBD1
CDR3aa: CATSPTGTGAYNEQFF
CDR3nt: TGTGCCACCAGTCCGACCGGGACAGGGGCCTACAATGAGCAGTTCTTC

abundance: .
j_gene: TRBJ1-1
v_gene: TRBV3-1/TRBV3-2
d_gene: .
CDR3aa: CASSQDTYRRNTEAFF
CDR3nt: TGTGCCAGCAGCCAAGACACATACAGGAGGAACACTGAAGCTTTCTTT

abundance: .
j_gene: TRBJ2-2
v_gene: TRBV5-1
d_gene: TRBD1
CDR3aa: CASSISGGQDTGELFF
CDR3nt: TGCGCCAGCAGCATATCCGGGGGACAGGACACCGGGGAGCTGTTTTTT

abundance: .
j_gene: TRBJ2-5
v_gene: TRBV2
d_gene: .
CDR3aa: CASSGRGETQYF
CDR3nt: TGTGCCAGCAGTGGGAGGGGAGAGACCCAGTACTTC

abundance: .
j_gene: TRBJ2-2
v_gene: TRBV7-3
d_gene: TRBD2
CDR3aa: CASSLAGGPTGELFF
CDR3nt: TGTGCCAGCAGTCTAGCGGGGGGCCCGACCGGGGAGCTGTTTTTT

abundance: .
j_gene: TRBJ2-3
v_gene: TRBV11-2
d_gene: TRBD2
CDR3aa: CASSLDYGRVLAGGTDTQYF
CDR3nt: TGTGCCAGCAGCTTAGATTATGGTCGGGTGCTAGCGGGGGGCACAGATACGCAGTATTTT

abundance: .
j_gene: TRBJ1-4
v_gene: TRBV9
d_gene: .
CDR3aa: CASSAGLNNEKLFF
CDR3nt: TGTGCCAGCAGCGCGGGCCTTAATAATGAAAAACTGTTTTTT

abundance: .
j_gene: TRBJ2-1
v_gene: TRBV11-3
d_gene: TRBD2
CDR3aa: CASRGLAGERGSYNEQFF
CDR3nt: TGTGCCAGCCGTGGACTAGCGGGGGAGAGGGGCTCCTACAATGAGCAGTTCTTC

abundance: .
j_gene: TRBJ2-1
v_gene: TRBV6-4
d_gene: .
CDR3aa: CASGTFGGNEQFF
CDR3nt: TGTGCCAGCGGAACGTTCGGGGGCAATGAGCAGTTCTTC

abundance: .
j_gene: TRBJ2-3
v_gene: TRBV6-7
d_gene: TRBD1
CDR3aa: CASSYSGTDSTDTQYF
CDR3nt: TGTGCCAGCAGTTACTCCGGGACAGATAGCACAGATACGCAGTATTTT

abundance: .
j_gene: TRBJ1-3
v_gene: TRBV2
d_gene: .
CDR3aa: CASRQGQGNTIYF
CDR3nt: TGTGCCAGCAGGCAGGGACAAGGAAACACCATATATTTT

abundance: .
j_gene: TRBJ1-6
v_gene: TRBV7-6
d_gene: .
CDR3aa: CASSLRTKDSPLHF
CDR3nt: TGTGCCAGCAGCTTAAGAACAAAAGATTCACCCCTCCACTTT

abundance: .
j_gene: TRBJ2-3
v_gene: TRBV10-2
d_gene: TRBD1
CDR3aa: CASSGGQASSTDTQYF
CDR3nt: TGCGCCAGCAGTGGGGGACAGGCGTCAAGCACAGATACGCAGTATTTT

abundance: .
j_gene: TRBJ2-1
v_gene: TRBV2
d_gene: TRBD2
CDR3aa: CASSERRAGGLQDNEQFF
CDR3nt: TGTGCCAGCAGTGAAAGGAGAGCGGGGGGGCTTCAAGACAATGAGCAGTTCTTC

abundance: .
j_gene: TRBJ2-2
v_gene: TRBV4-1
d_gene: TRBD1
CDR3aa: CASSHLALRDRFTGELFF
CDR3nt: TGCGCCAGCAGCCATTTGGCACTCCGGGACAGATTCACCGGGGAGCTGTTTTTT

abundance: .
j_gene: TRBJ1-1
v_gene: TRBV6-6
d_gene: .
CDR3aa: CASSTKTGTGEAFF
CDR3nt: TGTGCCAGCAGTACCAAGACGGGGACGGGTGAAGCTTTCTTT

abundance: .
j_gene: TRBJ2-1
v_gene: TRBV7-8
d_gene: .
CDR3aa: CASSLSQSSYNEQFF
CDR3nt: TGTGCCAGCAGCTTATCGCAGAGCTCCTACAATGAGCAGTTCTTC